This T cell receptor (beta chain) was captured in a study of identical twins. Study observations and caveats: Monozygotic twin pairs showed more out-of-frame TCR alpha sharing than models estimated. Excess twin sharing in beta out-of-frame sequences was weaker. An excess of low generation probability was shown by twin-shared out-of-frame alpha sequences. For cord blood, abundant beta clonotypes had fewer insertions, unlike memory repertoires, which showed none.

MiXCR was run by TCRdb on the 5' RACE reads, yielding one entry per CDR3 protein. The sample holds 450,000 or so distinct CDR3 sequences, 14% seen once. This clonotype occurred many times. The target antigen is unknown. Germline V CDR1 and CDR2: KGHDR, SFDVKD. Losses at the gene ends were 5 bases for V and 4 bases for J; bases not matched to a gene: 8. The CDR3 is 16 residues long. This same sample was also taken into another study, of yellow fever vaccine responses in identical twins.

The chain is built from TRBV24-1 and TRBJ2-1, with 9 nucleotides matching TRBD2. Sequencing input: CD4+ T cells sorted from blood. The clonotype comes from a woman under 30 in good health. CDR3 residues: CATSAVSSGIYNEQFF. The CDR3 DNA reads TGTGCCACCAGTGCGGTCTCTAGCGGGATATACAATGAGCAGTTCTTC.